The clone carrying this T cell receptor (beta chain) was counted at least ten times. What it recognizes is unknown. This sample is part of a study of T cells in Graves' hyperthyroidism and ophthalmopathy. The investigators amplified TCR beta CDR3 regions from RNA transcripts. Carried out on the TCR CDR3, a first-round RT-PCR used the HTBI primer set. A single record per CDR3 protein comes from TCRdb applying MiXCR to the multiplex PCR reads. The top ten hold approximately 15% of the sample, which has hundreds of thousands of distinct CDR3 sequences, around 19% seen once. Trimming pared 3 bases from V and 1 base from J, leaving 9 bases between. The CDR3 loop spans 14 amino acids. CDR1 is MNHNS, CDR2 SASEGT, per germline. Regarding the study as a whole: Blood also carried most thyroid clonotypes expanded above 0.001.

Together with thyroid ultrasound, orbital computed tomography, serum thyroxine and TRAb, clinical symptoms were used for diagnoses. From more than 9 ml of fresh peripheral blood, PBMCs were isolated. V usage is TRBV6-1 and J usage is TRBJ2-5; a weak D match, TRBD2 (5 bases). This sequence was found in a woman aged 50 to 60 with Graves' hyperthyroidism that later progressed to Graves' ophthalmopathy. Sequencing was done on a sample of blood. This CDR3 is CASSDGLAQETQYF. For the CDR3, the DNA is TGTGCCAGCAGTGACGGGCTAGCCCAAGAGACCCAGTACTTC.